This TCR beta chain was sequenced during a study of T cells after yellow fever vaccination. Study-wide results and limits: Abundant clonotypes (contaminants from the bulk population) could be present in FACS-sorted repertoires. Although the secondary response was weaker, it peaked faster, at day 5 versus 15. Clonotype sharing between CD4 and CD8 compartments was small. Boosting was followed by the reappearance of most primary-vaccination clones (about 97% CD4, under 90% CD8).

V shed 3 bases and J shed 3 bases, with 8 bases lying between them. Germline loops: CDR1 SGHTA, CDR2 FQGNSA. This CDR3 contains 14 residues. Details on this clonotype: The target antigen is unknown.

MiXCR, applied by TCRdb to the 5' RACE reads, yields one record per CDR3 protein. Here the sample spans hundreds of thousands of distinct CDR3 sequences, less than 15% being singletons. The source is a man in his thirties or forties who received the YFV17D yellow fever vaccine. The chain has TRBV7-2 and TRBJ2-2, with TRBD1 as a possible D gene (6 bases). Sequenced here: PBMCs, sampled on the day of the yellow fever booster vaccination. The CDR3 spells CASSFNRDTGELFF. The CDR3 bases are TGTGCCAGCAGCTTTAACAGGGACACCGGGGAGCTGTTTTTT.